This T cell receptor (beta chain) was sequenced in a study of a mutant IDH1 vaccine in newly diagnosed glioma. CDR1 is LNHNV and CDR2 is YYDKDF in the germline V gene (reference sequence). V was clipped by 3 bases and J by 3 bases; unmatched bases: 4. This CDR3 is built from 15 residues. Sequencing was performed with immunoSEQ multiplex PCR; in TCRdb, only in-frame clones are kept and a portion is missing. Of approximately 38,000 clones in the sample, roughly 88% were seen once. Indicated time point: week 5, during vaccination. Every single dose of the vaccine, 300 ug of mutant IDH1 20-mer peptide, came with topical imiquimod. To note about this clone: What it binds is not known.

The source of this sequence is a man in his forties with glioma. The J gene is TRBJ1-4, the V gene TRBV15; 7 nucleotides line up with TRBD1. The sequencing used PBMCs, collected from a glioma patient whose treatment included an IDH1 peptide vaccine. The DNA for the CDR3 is TGTGCCACCAGCAGGTCAGGGGGATCTAATGAAAAACTGTTTTTT. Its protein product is CATSRSGGSNEKLFF.